The 30 T cell receptor beta chains listed next were all sequenced from one sample in a study of shared T cell receptors in the human thymus. Clones were sequenced by immunoSEQ multiplex PCR, and TCRdb holds only the in-frame ones, with some missing. Of under 850,000 clones listed, more than 75% are singletons. The same specimen was also included in a second study, on human thymus T cells.

The sequencing input was thymocytes. The receptor set was obtained from a boy under two years old with a congenital heart defect.

This sequence joins TRBV5-4 and TRBJ2-7; 7 bases map to TRBD1. The CDR3 has 15 amino acids. J lost 3 bases, V lost 3 bases, and 9 bases had no gene match. Germline-derived CDR1 and CDR2 are SGHNT and YYREEE (reference sequence). As DNA, the CDR3 is TGTGCCAGCAGCTATCGGGACAGCAAATGCTACGAGCAGTACTTC. Protein sequence: CASSYRDSKCYEQYF.

This chain connects TRBV5-1 to TRBJ1-1; the D gene is possibly TRBD1 (5 bases). Germline V gives CDR1 SGHRS, CDR2 YFSETQ. CDR3 length: 18 amino acids. V shed 0 bases and J shed 2 bases, with 20 bases lying between them. CDR3 region: CASSLGFHTGRLNTEAFF. The CDR3 DNA follows: TGCGCCAGCAGCTTGGGATTCCATACAGGAAGGCTTAACACTGAAGCTTTCTTT.

The V and J genes are TRBV7-8 and TRBJ2-3; 7 positions match TRBD2. The germline CDR1 and CDR2 sequences are SGHVS and FQNEAQ. The ends lost 4 bases at V and 4 bases at J; junction bases unmatched: 8. There are 15 residues in the CDR3. The CDR3 DNA is TGTGCCAGCAGCTCCAGGACTAGGCGCCCAGATACGCAGTATTTT. This gives the protein CASSSRTRRPDTQYF.

This clone showed up just once. The genes are TRBV29-1 and TRBJ2-2, with TRBD2 as a possible D gene (7 bases). V was trimmed by 3 bases and J by 2 bases, leaving 10 bases between them. Germline-derived CDR1 and CDR2 are SQVTM and ANQGSEA. There are 14 residues in the CDR3. The CDR3 reads CSVERGPNTGELFF. DNA for the CDR3: TGCAGCGTTGAGCGGGGGCCCAACACCGGGGAGCTGTTTTTT.

This rearrangement joins TRBV5-5 to TRBJ2-2, with TRBD2 matching 8 bases. This CDR3 has 18 residues. Germline V gene data show CDR1 as SGHKS and CDR2 as YYEKEE (reference sequence). V shed 0 bases, J shed 6 bases, and the junction held 13 bases outside the gene matches. CDR3: CASSLAKRKREGAGELFF. The CDR3 DNA is TGTGCCAGCAGCTTGGCCAAGCGGAAACGGGAGGGGGCCGGGGAGCTGTTTTTT.

The chain couples TRBV27 to TRBJ2-1; D gene uncertain. The CDR3 has 16 amino acids. V was clipped by 4 bases and J by 0 bases, with 13 bases between them. Per the germline V gene, CDR1 is MNHEY and CDR2 is SMNVEV (reference sequence). CDR3 sequence (DNA): TGTGCCAGCAGTTCCAGAACTACGAGCTCCTACAATGAGCAGTTCTTC. It yields the protein CASSSRTTSSYNEQFF.

V is TRBV7-2 and J is TRBJ2-3, with TRBD1 as a possible D gene (5 bases). This CDR3 comprises 15 residues. The germline CDR1 and CDR2 sequences are SGHTA and FQGNSA. The V end lost 4 bases, the J end lost 4 bases, and 15 bases lay between the germline ends. The CDR3: CASSYRSRQPDTQYF. CDR3 nucleotide sequence: TGTGCCAGCAGCTACAGGAGTCGACAGCCAGATACGCAGTATTTT.

The chain uses TRBV27 and TRBJ2-2; 7 bases fit TRBD1. Per germline, CDR1 MNHEY and CDR2 SMNVEV (reference sequence). CDR3 size: 14 residues. V lost 5 bases and J lost 7; bases outside the gene matches: 7. The CDR3 nucleotides are TGTGCCAGCAGTACCAGACAGGGCGGCGGGGAGCTGTTTTTT. It codes for CASSTRQGGGELFF.

This chain links TRBV19 with TRBJ1-1; 8 positions agree with TRBD1. This CDR3 has 16 residues. Germline assignment: CDR1 LNHDA and CDR2 SQIVND (reference sequence). Trimming at V came to 4 bases and at J to 1 base, leaving 8 bases not matched to a gene. The CDR3 DNA reads TGTGCCAGTAGTAAAGGGGACAGGCCTTGGAACACTGAAGCTTTCTTT. It specifies CASSKGDRPWNTEAFF.

This chain joins TRBV4-2 and TRBJ2-1, with a tentative D call TRBD2 (5 bases). Germline loops: CDR1 LGHNA, CDR2 YNFKEQ. The ends were cut back, 1 base at V and 4 bases at J, with 17 bases in the middle. The CDR3 totals 17 residues. The CDR3 nucleotides read TGTGCCAGCAGCCAAGTCCTACGGGAAAAAGTATACAATGAGCAGTTCTTC. Its translation: CASSQVLREKVYNEQFF.

The chain employs TRBV2 and TRBJ2-7; TRBD2 might be the D (6 bases). CDR1 is SNHLY and CDR2 is FYNNEI in the germline V gene. The CDR3 covers 11 residues. V dropped 8 bases and J dropped 6 bases, with 11 bases sitting between them. This CDR3 reads CASGGAAEQYF. In DNA, the CDR3 is TGTGCCAGCGGAGGGGCGGCCGAGCAGTACTTC.

This clone was counted only a few times. The chain carries TRBV27 and TRBJ2-1; 15 nucleotides line up with TRBD2. This CDR3 has 18 amino acids. The junction had 11 bases not matched to a gene; V was cut back by 6 bases and J by 5 bases. The germline V gene encodes CDR1 MNHEY and CDR2 SMNVEV (reference sequence). CDR3 region: CASRPGTSGRRGDNEQFF. For the CDR3, the DNA is TGTGCCAGCAGACCCGGGACTAGCGGGAGGAGGGGGGACAATGAGCAGTTCTTC.

CDR3 in DNA: TGCGCCAGCAGCCAATCCAGCGGGAGTGGAAATGAGCAGTTCTTC. It yields the protein CASSQSSGSGNEQFF. The J gene is TRBJ2-1, the V gene TRBV4-1, with 8 nucleotides matching TRBD2. Trimming took 2 bases from V and 7 from J; bases not matched to a gene: 7. This CDR3 comprises 15 residues. CDR1 MGHRA and CDR2 YSYEKL come from the germline V gene.

A word on this clone: The DNA is omitted, as the CDR3 cannot be located on it reliably, and the CDR3 follows TCRdb's listing. This CDR3 reads CASSKARVYACYTDTQYF. V gene TRBV21-1 combines with J gene TRBJ2-3; no DNA check was done on the table's D call, TRBD2. TRBV21-1 is labeled a pseudogene. 18 amino acids form the CDR3, both terminal residues included.

The chain combines TRBV27 with TRBJ2-1, with 10 nucleotides matching TRBD2. The CDR3 contains 16 residues. Germline V gene data show CDR1 as MNHEY and CDR2 as SMNVEV (reference sequence). V was pared by 5 bases and J by 6 bases, with 10 bases of the junction left unmatched. CDR3 sequence (DNA): TGTGCCAGCAGTCCCAGGCTAGCGGGAGTGCTCAATGAGCAGTTCTTC. Its protein is CASSPRLAGVLNEQFF.

The V and J genes are TRBV9 and TRBJ2-1, with 7 bases matching TRBD1. The CDR3 extends over 15 amino acids. Unmatched junction bases numbered 11, after V lost 3 bases and J lost 8 bases. Germline CDR1 SGDLS, CDR2 YYNGEE. This chain's CDR3 is CASSEWGRGRDEQFF. CDR3 coding DNA: TGTGCCAGCAGCGAATGGGGAAGGGGGCGTGATGAGCAGTTCTTC.

This chain uses TRBV5-6 with TRBJ2-3; D call uncertain. Germline CDR1 and CDR2: SGHDT and YYEEEE. Trimming shortened V by 2 bases and J by 7 bases, and 14 bases separated the two germline ends. CDR3 length: 14 residues. The CDR3 loop reads CASSFPPLENTQYF. CDR3 bases: TGTGCCAGCAGCTTTCCTCCCTTAGAAAATACGCAGTATTTT.

V usage is TRBV2 and J usage is TRBJ1-2; no clear D. Germline V lookup: CDR1 SNHLY, CDR2 FYNNEI. The length of the CDR3 is 16 residues. V was trimmed by 0 bases and J by 4 bases, leaving 15 bases between them. As DNA, the CDR3 is TGTGCCAGCAGTGAAGCCAAGGAGGGCGAGGCCTATGGCTACACCTTC. This translates into CASSEAKEGEAYGYTF.

J is TRBJ1-2 and V is TRBV5-6; 7 bases match TRBD1. The germline gives CDR1 SGHDT, CDR2 YYEEEE. Losses at the gene ends were 2 bases for V and 4 bases for J; bases not matched to a gene: 5. This CDR3 is 14 amino acids long. For the CDR3, the DNA is TGTGCCAGCAGCTTAGCGACAGGGATCTATGGCTACACCTTC. Protein: CASSLATGIYGYTF.

The chain couples TRBV7-9 to TRBJ2-7; 12 bases fit TRBD2. This CDR3 spans 18 amino acids. Germline lookup yields CDR1 SEHNR and CDR2 FQNEAQ (reference sequence). The V and J ends lost 5 bases and 6 bases, in that order; junction bases with no gene match: 17. The CDR3 DNA is TGTGCCAGCAGCCATGGACAGGAGCTGACTAGCGGGAGAACCGAGCAGTACTTC. Protein: CASSHGQELTSGRTEQYF.

This chain uses TRBV7-9 with TRBJ2-1; 11 bases are a match to TRBD2. V was clipped by 0 bases and J by 6 bases; unmatched bases: 4. Germline V gene sequence: CDR1 SEHNR, CDR2 FQNEAQ (reference sequence). This CDR3 spans 16 amino acids. CDR3 in amino acids: CASSLALAGVPNEQFF. The CDR3 bases are TGTGCCAGCAGCTTAGCACTAGCGGGAGTCCCCAATGAGCAGTTCTTC.

The chain carries TRBV4-3 and TRBJ2-7, with 9 bases matching TRBD1. CDR1 is LGHNA and CDR2 is YSLEER in the germline V gene. The CDR3 runs 17 residues. J gave up 2 bases and V 0 bases, and 8 bases lay outside the gene matches. CDR3 sequence (DNA): TGCGCCAGCAGCCAAGATCGGGGACAGGGACCCACCTACGAGCAGTACTTC. This sequence encodes CASSQDRGQGPTYEQYF.

In regard to this clone: The junction does not match germline at one end; this may be a read error. V is TRBV7-7 and J is TRBJ2-7, with 8 bases lining up with TRBD1. This CDR3 has 13 residues. Germline V gene data show CDR1 as SSHAT and CDR2 as FNYEAQ (reference sequence). CDR3 region: CASSTPDRGEQYF. CDR3 nucleotides: TGTGCTAGCAGCACCCCCGACAGGGGAGAGCAGTACTTC.

V is TRBV4-2 and J is TRBJ2-1; 8 nucleotides align to TRBD2. Germline CDR1 reads LGHNA; CDR2 reads YNFKEQ. The CDR3 consists of 15 residues. Trimming removed 0 bases from V and 7 bases from J; junction bases left unmatched: 5. The CDR3 sequence is CASSQDGVAGNEQFF. DNA of the CDR3: TGTGCCAGCAGCCAAGATGGGGTAGCGGGAAATGAGCAGTTCTTC.

This chain uses TRBV28 with TRBJ2-7; 11 bases match TRBD2. Germline V gene data show CDR1 as MDHEN and CDR2 as SYDVKM. Trimming at V came to 5 bases and at J to 5 bases, leaving 11 bases not matched to a gene. The CDR3 runs to 16 residues. CDR3 in DNA: TGTGCCAGCAGTAGGCCTAGCGGGGGGAGCCCCCACGAGCAGTACTTC. It translates to CASSRPSGGSPHEQYF.

This chain links TRBV10-3 with TRBJ2-7; no reliable D call. Trimming stripped 11 bases from V and 5 bases from J, with 19 bases between. The CDR3 covers 13 residues. CDR1 and CDR2 from the germline V gene are ENHRY and SYGVKD. The CDR3 sequence is CAPRTPVTHEQYF. The CDR3 DNA follows: TGTGCCCCCCGAACCCCAGTAACCCACGAGCAGTACTTC.

V is TRBV9 and J is TRBJ1-2, with D unresolved. Germline-derived CDR1 and CDR2 are SGDLS and YYNGEE. The CDR3 extends over 16 amino acids. V was clipped by 0 bases and J by 3 bases, with 15 bases between them. DNA for the CDR3: TGTGCCAGCAGCGTAGGTGCCGGAGATCGACACTATGGCTACACCTTC. Its protein product is CASSVGAGDRHYGYTF. The whole variable domain, remainder taken from reference TRBV9 and TRBJ1-2, is DSGVTQTPKHLITATGQRVTLRCSPRSGDLSVYWYQQSLDQGLQFLIQYYNGEERAKGNILERFSAQQFPDLHSELNLSSLELGDSALYFCASSVGAGDRHYGYTFGSGTRLTVV.

The table lists this clone with a count of one. V gene TRBV27 combines with J gene TRBJ1-2; D gene unclear. Germline V gives CDR1 MNHEY, CDR2 SMNVEV (reference sequence). The CDR3 extends over 13 amino acids. V was pared by 6 bases and J by 8 bases, with 16 bases between. This CDR3 is CASREVGGLGYTF. The CDR3 DNA follows: TGTGCCAGCAGAGAGGTGGGAGGGTTAGGCTACACCTTC.

This sequence joins TRBV9 and TRBJ2-5; 9 bases match TRBD1. Germline V gene sequence: CDR1 SGDLS, CDR2 YYNGEE. This CDR3 has 15 amino acids. J gave up 5 bases and V 0 bases, and 5 bases lay outside the gene matches. Written as DNA, the CDR3 is TGTGCCAGCAGCGTAGAGGGACAGGGAGGGGAGACCCAGTACTTC. Translating it yields CASSVEGQGGETQYF.

The chain is built from TRBV5-1 and TRBJ1-6; no definite D call. Germline lookup yields CDR1 SGHRS and CDR2 YFSETQ. The V and J ends lost 4 bases and 14 bases respectively, with 22 bases between them. The CDR3 totals 15 residues. Written as DNA, the CDR3 is TGCGCCAGCAGCGAGGACCGGGGATCGGGATTATCCCTCCACTTT. Translation: CASSEDRGSGLSLHF.